This entry is about one TCR beta chain. What it recognizes is unknown. This sample stems from a study of CD8 T cells in ankylosing spondylitis. General observations from the study: Enrichment of disease-linked clones was reportedly significant in matched ankylosing spondylitis synovial fluid. Some of these motif variants have turned up before, in reports on reactive arthritis synovial fluid and blood. Disease-linked clones had a CD8+ phenotype and relatively low frequency in peripheral blood. What appeared characteristic of ankylosing spondylitis blood was a TCR beta motif of eight highly homologous variants.

Each TCR beta library was made by quantitative 5'-RACE that incorporated molecular barcodes. TCRdb called the 5' RACE reads again in MiXCR, with one record for every CDR3 protein. Here the sample spans around 220,000 distinct CDR3 sequences, about a sixth being singletons. With 4 bases removed from V and 2 bases from J, the gap between germline ends came to 17 bases. This CDR3 comprises 16 residues. Germline lookup yields CDR1 SGHAT and CDR2 FQDESV (reference sequence). Sequencing was carried out using blood, either unsorted or a sorted T cell fraction (not recorded which). The sequence derives from a male donor with ankylosing spondylitis. The chain couples TRBV11-1 to TRBJ1-1; D unclear. Here the CDR3 DNA reads TGTGCCAGCAGCTCTTCCCCGGGAGGAGGTAACACTGAAGCTTTCTTT. It translates to CASSSSPGGGNTEAFF. Complete variable domain (other parts from reference TRBV11-1 and TRBJ1-1): EAEVAQSPRYKITEKSQAVAFWCDPISGHATLYWYRQILGQGPELLVQFQDESVVDDSQLPKDRFSAERLKGVDSTLKIQPAELGDSAMYLCASSSSPGGGNTEAFFGQGTRLTVV.